This T cell receptor beta chain derives from a study of blood T cell repertoires in COVID-19. In Seattle, patients joined the study during active infection and were tracked longitudinally. Ten or more counts support this clone. The assay was immunoSEQ multiplex PCR, and TCRdb's table has in-frame clones only and misses some. The repertoire holds about 260,000 clones, with 80% to 90% as singletons. Germline V gene sequence: CDR1 ENHRY, CDR2 SYGVKD. The CDR3 is made up of 14 amino acids. Germline trimming cut 7 bases from V and 5 bases from J; bases unmatched to any gene: 7. Sequencing was done on a sample of peripheral blood. This clonotype was obtained from a woman aged 70-85 years with COVID-19, enrolled during active disease. This sequence joins TRBV10-3 and TRBJ1-2; 10 positions agree with TRBD1. The DNA of the CDR3 is TGTGCCATCAACGGACAGGGGGAGGGTTATGGCTACACCTTC. It translates to CAINGQGEGYGYTF.